A selection of T cell receptor beta chains follows, all from one sample in a study of CD8+CD57+ T cells in acquired aplastic anemia. TCRdb redid the calling of the reads with MiXCR, one entry per CDR3 protein. The profile covers about 190,000 distinct CDR3 sequences, with just under 50% appearing a single time and around 8.8% taken by the ten largest. The specimen sequenced was sorted CD4+, CD8+, or CD8+CD57+ T cells (not recorded which) from PBMCs. All receptors derive from a human donor with aplastic anemia. Each CDR3 is given with its conserved first and last residue. A D gene is named only where the DNA matches it firmly. Rows may omit the clone size; those that give it use once, few, many or a size class.

clone_size | j_call | v_call | d_call | cdr3_nt | cdr3_aa
NA | TRBJ1-1 | TRBV6-1 | NA | TGTGCCAGCAGCATTCACCCCGGGACAAAAGAAGCTTTCTTT | CASSIHPGTKEAFF
NA | TRBJ2-1 | TRBV7-2 | TRBD1 | TGTGCCAGCAGCGGGACAGGGATATCCTACAATGAGCAGTTCTTC | CASSGTGISYNEQFF
NA | TRBJ2-2 | TRBV19 | NA | TGTGCCAGTAGTGAAATAGGGAACACCGGGGAGCTGTTTTTT | CASSEIGNTGELFF
many | TRBJ2-5 | TRBV12-3/TRBV12-4 | NA | TGTGCCAGCGGTTTCGGGCGTGAGACCCAGTACTTC | CASGFGRETQYF
many | TRBJ2-7 | TRBV6-1 | NA | TGTGCCACCTCCCGGACACCCTACGAGCAGTACTTC | CATSRTPYEQYF
NA | TRBJ2-1 | TRBV6-1 | NA | TGTGCCAGCAGCTCCAGCCCACAGTCCTCCATTTTCTTC | CASSSSPQSSIFF
NA | TRBJ1-5 | TRBV7-9 | NA | TGTGCCGCCTTCAGGCTTCAGCCCCAGCATTTT | CAAFRLQPQHF
NA | TRBJ2-7 | TRBV15 | NA | TGTGCCACCAGCAGAGATTATGGGCGCAGGTACGAGCAGTACTTC | CATSRDYGRRYEQYF
NA | TRBJ1-6 | TRBV15 | NA | TGTGCCACCAGTCGTAGCTCCTATAATTCACCCCTCCACTTT | CATSRSSYNSPLHF
NA | TRBJ2-1 | TRBV2 | NA | TGTGCCACCGCACCCAGGGGCTATGAGCAGTTCTTC | CATAPRGYEQFF
NA | TRBJ2-7 | TRBV19 | NA | TGTGCCAGTAGTAATCCAGGGAAGACCTACGAGCAGTACTTC | CASSNPGKTYEQYF
few | TRBJ1-5 | TRBV7-2 | TRBD1 | TGTGCCAGCAGCGAGGACAGGGCACCTCAGCCCCAGCATTTT | CASSEDRAPQPQHF
many | TRBJ1-4 | TRBV19 | TRBD1 | TGTGCCAGTAAGAGCGGACAGGAGACTGAAAAACTGTTTTTT | CASKSGQETEKLFF
many | TRBJ1-6 | TRBV6-1 | NA | TGTGCCAGCAGTGAATTGATAGGCACAACATCTTCACCCCTCCACTTT | CASSELIGTTSSPLHF
NA | TRBJ2-7 | TRBV29-1 | NA | TGCAGCGTTGATGGGGGAATGAGCTCCTACGAGCAGTACTTC | CSVDGGMSSYEQYF
NA | TRBJ2-7 | TRBV10-1 | TRBD2 | TGCGCCAGCAGCATCGGGACTAGCGGCCAGGGCGAGCAGTACTTC | CASSIGTSGQGEQYF
many | TRBJ2-3 | TRBV20-1 | NA | TGCAGTGCTAGAGGGGAGTCGGGCCGCACAGATACGCAGTATTTT | CSARGESGRTDTQYF
once | TRBJ2-3 | TRBV11-2 | NA | TGTGCCAGCAGCCATATTGGGGGGGGCAGCACAGATACGCAGTATTTT | CASSHIGGGSTDTQYF
NA | TRBJ2-5 | TRBV7-3 | NA | TGTGCCAGCAGCCCGACTCGTCGAGAGACCCAGTACTTC | CASSPTRRETQYF
many | TRBJ2-3 | TRBV20-1 | TRBD2 | TGCAGTGCTACTACGGGGGGGTCTAGCACAGATACGCAGTATTTT | CSATTGGSSTDTQYF
NA | TRBJ2-5 | TRBV10-1 | TRBD1 | TGCGCCAGTCGCCTATTGGACAGGGAGCGGGAGACCCAGTACTTC | CASRLLDRERETQYF
NA | TRBJ1-1 | TRBV10-1 | TRBD1 | TGCGCCAGCAGTGAGTTGACCGGGGGACAGGACACTGAAGCTTTCTTT | CASSELTGGQDTEAFF
many | TRBJ1-2 | TRBV6-1 | NA | TGTGCCACGAGGGGGGGGTCGCATGGCTACACCTTC | CATRGGSHGYTF
few | TRBJ2-7 | TRBV7-2 | NA | TGTGCCAGCAGCTTCCTGGGTTACTCCTACGAGCAGTACTTC | CASSFLGYSYEQYF
many | TRBJ1-1 | TRBV20-1 | NA | TGCAGTGCTAGAGATCGAACCGGGATTGAAGCTTTCTTT | CSARDRTGIEAFF
NA | TRBJ2-7 | TRBV29-1 | TRBD2 | TGCAGCGTTTCGAGGGGACTAGCGGGATATGAGAAAAACGAGCAGTACTTC | CSVSRGLAGYEKNEQYF
NA | TRBJ1-1 | TRBV10-3 | NA | TGTGCCATCGCAAACGGAGGGTTTACTGAAGCTTTCTTT | CAIANGGFTEAFF
few | TRBJ1-5 | TRBV12-3/TRBV12-4 | TRBD1 | TGTGCCAGCAGGTTTGACCGGACAGGAGATGTTAATCAGCCCCAGCATTTT | CASRFDRTGDVNQPQHF
NA | TRBJ2-5 | TRBV7-7 | NA | TGTGCTAGCAGCGTAGACGGAGAGACCCAGTACTTC | CASSVDGETQYF
NA | TRBJ2-3 | TRBV4-3 | TRBD2 | TGCGCCAGCAGCCAAGGGACTAGCGGTGGCACAGATACGCAGTATTTT | CASSQGTSGGTDTQYF
many | TRBJ2-1 | TRBV7-3 | TRBD2 | TGTGCCAGCAGCTCAAGACTAGCGGGAGGGAATCATGAGCAGTTCTTC | CASSSRLAGGNHEQFF
few | TRBJ2-7 | TRBV20-1 | NA | TGCAGTGCTAGAGCCGGGCCTTCCAACGAGCAGTACTTC | CSARAGPSNEQYF
NA | TRBJ1-5 | TRBV24-1 | TRBD1 | TGTGCCACCAGTGATCCTAGGGGACAGAACGGTCAGCCCCAGCATTTT | CATSDPRGQNGQPQHF
NA | TRBJ2-6 | TRBV20-1 | TRBD2 | TGCAGTGCTAGGATCGGACTAGCGGGAAACTCTGGGGCCAACGTCCTGACTTTC | CSARIGLAGNSGANVLTF
once | TRBJ2-7 | TRBV20-1 | TRBD2 | TGCAGTGCCAGCACCCCACGGGACCCGGGAGGCGAGCAGTACTTC | CSASTPRDPGGEQYF